What follows are 9 T cell receptor beta chains derived from one specimen sequenced in a study of T cells after posttransplantation cyclophosphamide. Clones were read by immunoSEQ multiplex PCR, and TCRdb kept only the in-frame ones, dropping some. The data contain about 700 clones, approximately 88% of them singletons. The sequenced sample consisted of gut tissue. These receptor sequences come from a man between 45 and 60 years old.

V usage is TRBV7-9 and J usage is TRBJ2-7; D is unresolved. Trimming pared 1 base from V and 12 bases from J, leaving 13 bases between. The CDR3 totals 12 residues. CDR1 and CDR2 (germline): SEHNR, FQNEAQ (reference sequence). CDR3 sequence reads: CASSLVETETYF. The CDR3 DNA is TGTGCCAGCAGCTTAGTAGAGACGGAGACGTACTTC.

V is TRBV6-6 and J is TRBJ1-6; the D gene is possibly TRBD1 (5 bases). With 2 bases removed from V and 14 bases from J, the gap between germline ends came to 10 bases. Germline CDR1 reads MNHNY; CDR2 reads SVGAGI (reference sequence). The CDR3 length is 12 residues. The CDR3 loop reads CASSYVGEALHF. The CDR3 DNA reads as TGTGCCAGCAGTTACGTGGGGGAGGCCCTCCACTTT.

The rearrangement links TRBV20-1 to TRBJ2-1; 7 nucleotides match TRBD1. The CDR3 spans 11 residues. V lost 4 bases, J lost 9 bases, and 3 bases stayed unmatched. Looked up from germline, CDR1 is DFQATT and CDR2 is SNEGSKA (reference sequence). This chain's CDR3 is CSATTGLEQFF. The CDR3 DNA reads as TGCAGTGCTACGACAGGGCTTGAGCAGTTCTTC.

V is TRBV5-1 and J is TRBJ2-7; 9 positions agree with TRBD1. The CDR3 runs 16 residues. Germline-derived CDR1 and CDR2 are SGHRS and YFSETQ. J lost 0 bases, V lost 4 bases, and 8 bases had no gene match. The CDR3 coding sequence is TGCGCCAGCAGCCACGGGACAGGGATGAGCTCCTACGAGCAGTACTTC. Its protein product is CASSHGTGMSSYEQYF. The full variable domain, rest sourced from reference TRBV5-1 and TRBJ2-7, is KAGVTQTPRYLIKTRGQQVTLSCSPISGHRSVSWYQQTPGQGLQFLFEYFSETQRNKGNFPGRFSGRQFSNSRSEMNVSTLELGDSALYLCASSHGTGMSSYEQYFGPGTRLTVT.

V gene TRBV7-9 combines with J gene TRBJ2-2; TRBD2 might be the D (5 bases). CDR3 size: 15 residues. Trimming took off 4 bases at V and 3 bases at J, with 12 bases between the two ends. Germline lookup yields CDR1 SEHNR and CDR2 FQNEAQ (reference sequence). This chain's CDR3 is CASSSPDYYTGELFF. The CDR3 region has the DNA TGTGCCAGCAGCTCCCCCGACTATTACACCGGGGAGCTGTTTTTT. Together with reference TRBV7-9 and TRBJ2-2, the CDR3 gives the full variable domain: DTGVSQNPRHKITKRGQNVTFRCDPISEHNRLYWYRQTLGQGPEFLTYFQNEAQLEKSRLLSDRFSAERPKGSFSTLEIQRTEQGDSAMYLCASSSPDYYTGELFFGEGSRLTVL.

This clone was observed once. V usage is TRBV12-5 and J usage is TRBJ1-6; a weak D match, TRBD1 (6 bases). This CDR3 contains 15 residues. Germline CDR1 is LGHNT and CDR2 is FRNRAP. V was cut by 8 bases and J by 10 bases, with 21 bases left in between. The CDR3 here is CASQPSRAGDSPLHF. CDR3 bases: TGTGCTAGTCAGCCGTCGAGGGCAGGGGACTCACCCCTCCACTTT.

The chain couples TRBV15 to TRBJ2-3; 12 bases align to TRBD2. V dropped 2 bases and J dropped 5; count of bases not matched to a gene: 11. The CDR3 covers 18 residues. The germline V gene encodes CDR1 LNHNV and CDR2 YYDKDF (reference sequence). DNA of the CDR3: TGTGCCACCAGCAGACGAAAGACTAGCGGGAGCAGACAAGATACGCAGTATTTT. Translating it yields CATSRRKTSGSRQDTQYF. The entire variable domain, with the rest obtained from reference TRBV15 and TRBJ2-3, is as follows: DAMVIQNPRYQVTQFGKPVTLSCSQTLNHNVMYWYQQKSSQAPKLLFHYYDKDFNNEADTPDNFQSRRPNTSFCFLDIRSPGLGDTAMYLCATSRRKTSGSRQDTQYFGPGTRLTVL.

This clone was seen just once. This chain uses TRBV7-9 with TRBJ2-7; the match to TRBD2 covers 15 bases. V gave up 7 bases and J gave up 6 bases; unmatched junction bases: 7. Germline CDR1 SEHNR, CDR2 FQNEAQ (reference sequence). The CDR3 totals 15 residues. The DNA for the CDR3 is TGTGCCAGCACCCAGGGGACTAGCGGGAGGAGCGAGCAGTACTTC. The encoded protein is CASTQGTSGRSEQYF.

This sequence joins TRBV28 and TRBJ1-1; 7 positions match TRBD1. J was trimmed by 0 bases and V by 3 bases; bases with no gene match: 7. The CDR3 sequence is 16 residues long. Germline V gene data show CDR1 as MDHEN and CDR2 as SYDVKM. The CDR3 DNA reads TGTGCCAGCAGTTTCGTAGGGGGCGGGTTGAACACTGAAGCTTTCTTT. This sequence encodes CASSFVGGGLNTEAFF.